The rows below give T cell receptor beta chains drawn from one sample of a study of blood T cell repertoires in COVID-19. Sequenced by immunoSEQ multiplex PCR; TCRdb stores in-frame clones only, minus some. The sample yields about 170,000 clones, about 90% seen once. The material sequenced was peripheral blood. These receptors all come from a man aged 25-45 years with COVID-19, enrolled during active disease. CDR3s include the opening cysteine and the closing phenylalanine or tryptophan. A D gene is named only where the DNA matches it firmly. Size tells how often a clone was seen (once, few, many) or the class of an expanded clone, and some rows leave it out.

TRBV5-6	TRBJ2-7	.	.	TGTGCCAGCAGCTTGGGGCAGGCTATAACCTACGAGCAGTACTTC	CASSLGQAITYEQYF
TRBV20-1	TRBJ1-1	.	TRBD1	TGCAGTGCCGACTCAGGGGGAGCTTTCTTT	CSADSGGAFF
TRBV7-8	TRBJ2-5	.	.	TGTGCCACAGGGATTAGTTGGGCGGTGGGGACCCAGTACTTC	CATGISWAVGTQYF
TRBV7-2	TRBJ2-5	.	.	TGTGCCAGCAGCTTAAAACGGGAGAATGTGGAGACCCAGTACTTC	CASSLKRENVETQYF
TRBV6-5	TRBJ1-1	.	.	TGTGCCAGCAGTTACGCCACCCCGGACACTGAAGCTTTCTTT	CASSYATPDTEAFF
TRBV7-8	TRBJ2-3	.	.	TGTGCCAGCAGCCACTCCCTTGGGGCAGGGGACGGGTGGACGGATACGCAGTATTTT	CASSHSLGAGDGWTDTQYF
TRBV7-2	TRBJ2-3	.	TRBD2	TGTGCCAGCAGCCCCACACTAGCGGACACAGATACGCAGTATTTT	CASSPTLADTDTQYF
TRBV5-6	TRBJ2-7	medium-sized	.	TGTGCCAGCAGCTACGGACAGTCCTACGAGCAGTACTTC	CASSYGQSYEQYF
TRBV6-2/TRBV6-3	TRBJ2-1	.	TRBD1	TGTGCCAGCAGTTACTCCGGGACAGTTTTTCTCTTC	CASSYSGTVFLF
TRBV20-1	TRBJ2-5	.	.	TGCAGTACCAAAAGGGGAGAGACCCAGTACTTC	CSTKRGETQYF
TRBV6-5	TRBJ1-5	.	.	TGTGCCAGCAGTATCCAGGGTTCAGAGAATCAGCCCCAGCATTTT	CASSIQGSENQPQHF
TRBV4-3	TRBJ1-2	.	.	TGCGCCAGCAGCCAAGCGGCAGGCTTCAACTATGGCTACACCTTC	CASSQAAGFNYGYTF
TRBV7-2	TRBJ2-3	.	TRBD2	TGTGCCAGCAGCCCCGGACTAGCGGGGGGGTCGGGGCAGTATTTT	CASSPGLAGGSGQYF
TRBV6-5	TRBJ1-1	.	.	TGTGCCAGCAGTTACTTACAGATGAACACTGAAGCTTTCTTT	CASSYLQMNTEAFF
TRBV18	TRBJ1-2	once	TRBD1	TGTGCCAGCTCTCAGGGACAGTCAGAGTATGGCTACACCTTC	CASSQGQSEYGYTF
TRBV7-2	TRBJ2-7	.	TRBD2	TGTGCCAGCAGCTTAGGGACTAGCGGGGGGGAGCAGTACTTC	CASSLGTSGGEQYF
TRBV3-1/TRBV3-2	TRBJ2-7	.	.	TGTGCCAGCAGCCAAGATTACATCACCTACGAGCAGTACTTC	CASSQDYITYEQYF
TRBV19	TRBJ2-7	.	TRBD2	TGTGCCAGTAGTATAGCGGCTAGCGGGGGCTGGGGCTCCTACGAGCAGTACTTC	CASSIAASGGWGSYEQYF
TRBV6-5	TRBJ1-1	once	.	TGTGCCAGCAGTTCCCCAAGGAGGAGCACTGAAGCTTTCTTT	CASSSPRRSTEAFF
TRBV2	TRBJ2-3	.	TRBD2	TGTGCCAGGGGACTAGCGGGAGTGGGCGATACGCAGTATTTT	CARGLAGVGDTQYF
TRBV4-3	TRBJ1-3	.	.	TGCGCCAGCAGCCAAGAAACGAATATAGTGTCGGGGATATATTTT	CASSQETNIVSGIYF
TRBV9	TRBJ1-1	.	.	TGTGCCAGCAGCGTAGGAGGGGGTAGCCCTGAAGCTTTCTTT	CASSVGGGSPEAFF
TRBV28	TRBJ1-1	.	.	TGTGCCAGCAGGCTAGGGAGTTTAAACACTGAAGCTTTCTTT	CASRLGSLNTEAFF
TRBV9	TRBJ2-1	.	TRBD2	TGTGCCAGCAGCACCAGCGGGGGAAGCTCCTACAATGAGCAGTTCTTC	CASSTSGGSSYNEQFF
TRBV28	TRBJ1-3	.	.	TGTGCCAGCAGCCCCGGCGGGTCGGGTGGAAACACCATATATTTT	CASSPGGSGGNTIYF
TRBV4-1	TRBJ1-2	.	.	TGCGCCAGCAGCCAAGATACCTACGAGACAATCTATGGCTACACCTTC	CASSQDTYETIYGYTF
TRBV15	TRBJ2-2	.	.	TGTGCCACCACTGGCTTGAACACCGGGGAGCTGTTTTTT	CATTGLNTGELFF
TRBV5-1	TRBJ1-1	.	TRBD1	TGCGCCAGCAGCTCATTGACAGGGGGAGCGCTAGCTGAAGCTTTCTTT	CASSSLTGGALAEAFF
TRBV2	TRBJ2-7	once	.	TGTGCCAGCAGTGGGAGGCACTACGAGCAGTACTTC	CASSGRHYEQYF
TRBV4-1	TRBJ1-5	.	.	TGCGCCAGCAGCCAAGTCGAGAGGGGGTATGGCAATCAGCCCCAGCATTTT	CASSQVERGYGNQPQHF
TRBV10-3	TRBJ1-2	few	.	TGTGCCATCAGTCTGGGGGCGGGTATCGATGGCTACACCTTC	CAISLGAGIDGYTF
TRBV5-1	TRBJ2-1	.	.	TGCGCCAGCAGCTCAGAACAGGGAGACCCCTACAATGAGCAGTTCTTC	CASSSEQGDPYNEQFF
TRBV12-3/TRBV12-4	TRBJ2-7	.	.	TGTGCCAGCAGCCCCGGAGGAAACGAGCAGTACTTC	CASSPGGNEQYF
TRBV9	TRBJ2-2	.	TRBD2	TGTGCCAGCAGCCCGAGACTAGCGGGAGGCCCCGGGGAGCTGTTTTTT	CASSPRLAGGPGELFF
TRBV10-3	TRBJ1-1	.	TRBD1	TGTGCCATCAGTTCCAGGGGGGAGAACACTGAAGCTTTCTTT	CAISSRGENTEAFF
TRBV19	TRBJ1-2	.	.	TGTGCCAGTAGTAACCCCTCCCGCGGGACGGCCGCAACTAACTATGGCTACACCTTC	CASSNPSRGTAATNYGYTF
TRBV7-2	TRBJ2-7	.	TRBD2	TGTGCCAGCAGCTTAGGAGGTAGCGGGACCTACGAGCAGTACTTC	CASSLGGSGTYEQYF
TRBV25-1	TRBJ2-7	.	TRBD1	TGTGCCAGCAGTGTGAAGGGACAGGGCCACTACGAGCAGTACTTC	CASSVKGQGHYEQYF
TRBV4-3	TRBJ1-6	.	TRBD1	TGCGCCAGCAGCCCCGACGACAGGGTGAATTCACCCCTCCACTTT	CASSPDDRVNSPLHF
TRBV6-5	TRBJ2-3	.	.	TGTGCCACAAAGGCGGGGAGTTTGACAGATACGCAGTATTTT	CATKAGSLTDTQYF
TRBV19	TRBJ2-3	many	.	TGTGCCAGTAGTATAGACCCGGACACACTCACAGATACGCAGTATTTT	CASSIDPDTLTDTQYF
TRBV9	TRBJ2-3	.	TRBD1	TGTGCCAGCAGCGGACGGGACAGGGGAACAGATACGCAGTATTTT	CASSGRDRGTDTQYF
TRBV6-5	TRBJ1-3	.	.	TGTGCCAGCAGTCCAGGGTTAGGGGGAAACACCATATATTTT	CASSPGLGGNTIYF
TRBV6-2/TRBV6-3	TRBJ1-5	.	TRBD1	TGTGCCAGCAGTTTACAGGGGACCATTAGCAATCAGCCCCAGCATTTT	CASSLQGTISNQPQHF
TRBV7-3	TRBJ1-1	.	.	TGTGCCAGCAGCTTAACAGGAGAGGACACTGAAGCTTTCTTT	CASSLTGEDTEAFF
TRBV6-5	TRBJ2-7	.	TRBD1	TGTGCCAGCACTCAGACAGGGCCCCCCTACGAGCAGTACTTC	CASTQTGPPYEQYF
TRBV27	TRBJ1-1	.	TRBD1	TGTGCCAGCAGTGGGGGACAGATGAACACTGAAGCTTTCTTT	CASSGGQMNTEAFF
TRBV3-1/TRBV3-2	TRBJ1-5	.	.	TGTGCCAGCAGCCACCGAGGGGGAAGAGGGAACGGGATTCTCCAGCCCCAGCATTTT	CASSHRGGRGNGILQPQHF
TRBV6-6	TRBJ1-1	.	.	TGTGCCAGCAGTTACCTGACGGGTGAAGCTTTCTTT	CASSYLTGEAFF
TRBV28	TRBJ1-2	once	.	TGTGCCAGCAGTTTACCGGGAGGACCCTATGGCTACACCTTC	CASSLPGGPYGYTF
TRBV9	TRBJ2-7	.	.	TGTGCCAGCAGCGTGGGGGAGGCAAGCTCCTACGAGCAGTACTTC	CASSVGEASSYEQYF
TRBV11-1	TRBJ2-1	.	TRBD1	TGTGCCAGCAGCCAATCCCGGACAGGCAGCAATGAGCAGTTCTTC	CASSQSRTGSNEQFF
TRBV4-1	TRBJ1-2	.	.	TGCGCCAGCACCCCGGGGGGGTTTGCGGGGCCGGGGCAAGGAGGCTACACCTTC	CASTPGGFAGPGQGGYTF
TRBV7-9	TRBJ1-4	.	.	TGTGCCAGCAGCTTAGGATCAGGGGTTGAAAAACTGTTTTTT	CASSLGSGVEKLFF
TRBV27	TRBJ1-3	.	.	TGTGCCAGCAGCCCCAACAGGCGTAGCTCTGGAAACACCATATATTTT	CASSPNRRSSGNTIYF
TRBV29-1	TRBJ2-7	.	.	TGCAGCGTTGAAACATGGACAGTGGGTAGGTACTACGAGCAGTACTTC	CSVETWTVGRYYEQYF
TRBV5-1	TRBJ2-7	.	TRBD1	TGCGCCAGCAGCACAACCGGGACAGGGGGCTACGAGCAGTACTTC	CASSTTGTGGYEQYF
TRBV11-2	TRBJ1-5	.	TRBD1	TGTGCCAGCATCACAGGGGGCGTAGGTCAGCCCCAGCATTTT	CASITGGVGQPQHF